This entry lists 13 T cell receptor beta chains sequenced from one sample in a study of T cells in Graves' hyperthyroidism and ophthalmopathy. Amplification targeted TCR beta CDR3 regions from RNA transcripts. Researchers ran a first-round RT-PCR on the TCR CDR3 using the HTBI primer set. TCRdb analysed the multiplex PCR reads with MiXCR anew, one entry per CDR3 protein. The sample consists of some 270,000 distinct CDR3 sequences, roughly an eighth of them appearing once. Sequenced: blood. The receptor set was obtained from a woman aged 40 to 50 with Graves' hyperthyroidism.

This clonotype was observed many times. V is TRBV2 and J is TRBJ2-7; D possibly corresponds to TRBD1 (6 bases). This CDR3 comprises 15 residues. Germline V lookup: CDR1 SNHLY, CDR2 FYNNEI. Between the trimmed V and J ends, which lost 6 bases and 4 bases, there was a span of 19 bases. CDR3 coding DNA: TGTGCCAGCAGGGATACAGGGAAACCAACGTACGAGCAGTACTTC. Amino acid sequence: CASRDTGKPTYEQYF.

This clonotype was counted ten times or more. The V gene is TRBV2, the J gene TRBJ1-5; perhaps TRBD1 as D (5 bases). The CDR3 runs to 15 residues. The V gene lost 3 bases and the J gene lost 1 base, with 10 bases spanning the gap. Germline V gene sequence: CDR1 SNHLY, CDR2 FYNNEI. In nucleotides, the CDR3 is TGTGCCAGCAGTGAGACAGACTTAAGCAATCAGCCCCAGCATTTT. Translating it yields CASSETDLSNQPQHF.

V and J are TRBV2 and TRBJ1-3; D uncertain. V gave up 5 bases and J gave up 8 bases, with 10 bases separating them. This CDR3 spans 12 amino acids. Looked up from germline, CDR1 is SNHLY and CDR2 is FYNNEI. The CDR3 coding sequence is TGTGCCAGCAGTATAGAGGCTGACACCATATATTTT. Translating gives CASSIEADTIYF.

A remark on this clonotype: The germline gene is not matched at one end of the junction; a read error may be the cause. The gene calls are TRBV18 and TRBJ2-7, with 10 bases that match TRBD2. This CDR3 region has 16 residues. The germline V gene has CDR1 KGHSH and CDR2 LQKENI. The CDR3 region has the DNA TGTGCCAGCCCACCACCTAGCGGGAGTTACTCCTACGAGCAGTACTTC. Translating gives CASPPPSGSYSYEQYF.

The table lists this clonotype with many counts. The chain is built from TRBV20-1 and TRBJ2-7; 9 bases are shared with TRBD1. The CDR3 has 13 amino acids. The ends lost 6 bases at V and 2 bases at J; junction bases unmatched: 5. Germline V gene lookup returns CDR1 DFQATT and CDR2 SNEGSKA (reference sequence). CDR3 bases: TGCAGTGCAAGGGACAGGGTAGCCTACGAGCAGTACTTC. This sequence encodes CSARDRVAYEQYF.

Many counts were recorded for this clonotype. The CDR3 spells CASSGPTIAAQHF. CDR3 nucleotides: TGTGCCAGCTCCGGACCCACTATTGCGGCCCAGCATTTT. The rearrangement joins TRBV28 to TRBJ1-5; no reliable D call. CDR3 length: 13 residues. Looked up from germline, CDR1 is MDHEN and CDR2 is SYDVKM. V lost 8 bases, J lost 11 bases, and 19 bases lay in between.

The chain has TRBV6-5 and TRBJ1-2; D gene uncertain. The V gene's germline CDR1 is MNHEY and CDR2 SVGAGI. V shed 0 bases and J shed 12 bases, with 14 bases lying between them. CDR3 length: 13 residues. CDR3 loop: CASSYSSGLPHTF. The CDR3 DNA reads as TGTGCCAGCAGTTACTCTAGCGGGCTGCCGCACACCTTC.

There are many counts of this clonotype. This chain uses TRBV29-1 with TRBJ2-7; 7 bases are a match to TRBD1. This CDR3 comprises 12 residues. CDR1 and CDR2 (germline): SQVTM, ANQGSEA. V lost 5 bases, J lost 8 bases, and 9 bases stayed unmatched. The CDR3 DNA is TGCAGCGTTCGGGACAGTCCTACGAAGCAGTACTTC. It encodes CSVRDSPTKQYF.

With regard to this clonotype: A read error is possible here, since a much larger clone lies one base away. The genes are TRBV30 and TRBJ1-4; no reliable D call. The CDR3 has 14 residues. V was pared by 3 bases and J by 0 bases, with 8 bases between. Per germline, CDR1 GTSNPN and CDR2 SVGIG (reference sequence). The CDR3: CAWSLSATNEKLFF. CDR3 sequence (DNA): TGTGCCTGGAGCCTCAGTGCAACTAATGAAAAACTGTTTTTT. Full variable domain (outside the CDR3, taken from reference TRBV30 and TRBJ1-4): SQTIHQWPATLVQPVGSPLSLECTVEGTSNPNLYWYRQAAGRGLQLLFYSVGIGQISSEVPQNLSASRPQDRQFILSSKKLLLSDSGFYLCAWSLSATNEKLFFGSGTQLSVL.

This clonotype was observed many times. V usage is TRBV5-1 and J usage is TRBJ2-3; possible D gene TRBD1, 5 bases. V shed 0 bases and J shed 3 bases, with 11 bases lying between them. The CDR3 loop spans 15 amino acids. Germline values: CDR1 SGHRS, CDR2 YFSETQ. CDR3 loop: CASSLEGVQTDTQYF. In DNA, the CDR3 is TGCGCCAGCAGCTTGGAAGGGGTTCAGACAGATACGCAGTATTTT.

CDR3 region: CASSPDPWGNPYEQYF. In DNA form, the CDR3 reads TGTGCCAGCAGCCCGGACCCCTGGGGCAATCCCTACGAGCAGTACTTC. This chain connects TRBV7-2 to TRBJ2-7; perhaps TRBD1 as D (5 bases). The V end lost 5 bases, the J end lost 2 bases, and 19 bases lay between the germline ends. This CDR3 is 16 amino acids long. Germline-derived CDR1 and CDR2 are SGHTA and FQGNSA.

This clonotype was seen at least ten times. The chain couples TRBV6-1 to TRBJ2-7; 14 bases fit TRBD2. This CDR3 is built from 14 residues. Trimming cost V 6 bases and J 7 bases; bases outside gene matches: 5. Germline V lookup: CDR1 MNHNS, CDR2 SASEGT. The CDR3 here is CASRTSGGEQEQYF. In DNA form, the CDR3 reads TGTGCCAGCAGGACTAGCGGGGGGGAGCAGGAGCAGTACTTC.

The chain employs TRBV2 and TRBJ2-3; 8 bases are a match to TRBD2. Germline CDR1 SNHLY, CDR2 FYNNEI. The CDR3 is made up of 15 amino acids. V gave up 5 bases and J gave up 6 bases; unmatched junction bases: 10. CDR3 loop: CASSRGDGGVDTQYF. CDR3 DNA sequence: TGTGCCAGCAGTCGCGGGGACGGGGGGGTGGATACGCAGTATTTT.